This entry lists 14 T cell receptor gamma chains sequenced from one sample in a study of gamma-delta chains in newborns, infants, children. TCRdb re-identified clones in the reads via CATT. Here the sample spans 1,100 or so gamma-chain clones, roughly 56% being singletons. The sequencing input was blood. Source of these receptors: a child who was a newborn, infant or young child, either healthy, febrile or measles-vaccinated (not recorded which).

This clone has a handful of counts. This chain's CDR3 is CALWEEQELGKKIKVF. For the CDR3, the DNA is TGTGCCTTGTGGGAAGAGCAAGAGTTGGGCAAAAAAATCAAGGTATTT. The chain combines TRGV9 with TRGJP. Here the J gene came from matching the DNA to germline, since TCRdb omits it. CDR1 is GITISATS, CDR2 ISYDGTV, per germline (reference sequence). V shed 4 bases, J shed 3 bases, and the junction held 3 bases outside the gene matches. This CDR3 contains 16 residues.

Turning to this clone: A much larger clonotype is one base distant, so this may be a read error. Other nucleotide sequences in the sample specify the same CDR3. There is no J gene call, but TRGV4 is given as the V gene. The CDR3 loop spans 12 amino acids. Germline V lookup: CDR1 EGSTGY, CDR2 YDSYTSSV. CDR3 sequence reads: CATWDRYYKKLF. CDR3 nucleotide sequence: TGTGCCACCTGGGATCGATATTATAAGAAGCTCTTT.

Of note for this clone: A much larger clone is a single base away; this may be a read error. The rearrangement joins TRGV4 to TRGJP2. Because TCRdb records no J gene, it was assigned here through a match of the DNA to germline. The CDR3 covers 15 residues. Germline-derived CDR1 and CDR2 are EGSTGY and YDSYTSSV. CDR3: CATWNGYRSDWIKTF. CDR3 in DNA: TGTGCCACCTGGAATGGCTACCGTAGTGATTGGATCAAGACGTTT.

A remark on this clone: A far larger clone is only one base removed, so a read error is likely. The J gene was not called, though the V gene is TRGV3. Germline CDR1 is VTNTFY and CDR2 is YDVSTARD (reference sequence). The CDR3 has 13 amino acids. Here the CDR3 reads CATWDRPRYKRLF. CDR3 DNA sequence: TGTGCCACCTGGGACAGGCCTAGGTATAAGAGACTCTTT.

For this clone: A much larger clone is a single base away; this may be a read error. This chain joins TRGV3 and TRGJ1 or TRGJ2. Because TCRdb records no J gene, it was assigned here through a match of the DNA to germline. There are 12 residues in the CDR3. V was clipped by 0 bases and J by 10 bases; unmatched bases: 6. Germline V gene data show CDR1 as VTNTFY and CDR2 as YDVSTARD (reference sequence). CDR3 coding DNA: TGTGCCACCTGGGACAGGTATCACAAGAAACTCTTT. Its translation is CATWDRYHKKLF.

The CDR3 is CATWDGPILYYKKLF. The CDR3 region has the DNA TGTGCCACCTGGGACGGGCCCATACTTTATTATAAGAAACTCTTT. The V and J genes are TRGV2 and TRGJ1 or TRGJ2. Here the J gene was assigned by germline matching of the DNA, as TCRdb has none. The CDR3 loop spans 15 amino acids. Trimming removed 0 bases from V and 3 bases from J; junction bases left unmatched: 8. Germline V lookup: CDR1 EGSNGY, CDR2 YDSYNSKV.

This clone was counted a few times. This chain joins TRGV9 and TRGJP. The J gene is absent in TCRdb and was assigned here via DNA matching to germline. CDR3 length: 16 residues. V gave up 2 bases and J gave up 6 bases; unmatched junction bases: 4. Germline V gene sequence: CDR1 GITISATS, CDR2 ISYDGTV (reference sequence). The DNA of the CDR3 is TGTGCCTTGTGGGAGGCACCAGAGTTGGGCAAAAAAATCAAGGTATTT. Its translation is CALWEAPELGKKIKVF.

With regard to this clone: This may come from a read error, since a much larger clone is one base off. The genes are TRGV2 and TRGJ1 or TRGJ2. The J gene was not available in TCRdb and was assigned here by matching the DNA to germline segments. There are 13 residues in the CDR3. V gave up 1 base and J gave up 4 bases; unmatched junction bases: 4. The germline V gene has CDR1 EGSNGY and CDR2 YDSYNSKV. The CDR3 DNA reads TGTGCCACCTGGGACGGTCAATATTATAAGAAACTCTTT. It specifies CATWDGQYYKKLF.

The chain couples TRGV2 to TRGJ1 or TRGJ2. No J gene was available from TCRdb, and it was assigned here by a germline match of the DNA. Trimming took 1 base from V and 1 from J; bases not matched to a gene: 10. This CDR3 region has 16 residues. Germline assignment: CDR1 EGSNGY and CDR2 YDSYNSKV. Here the CDR3 reads CATWDGTSLNYYKKLF. The CDR3 region has the DNA TGTGCCACCTGGGACGGAACCAGCCTTAATTATTATAAGAAACTCTTT.

The genes are TRGV9 and TRGJP. No J gene was available from TCRdb, and it was assigned here by a germline match of the DNA. Germline CDR1 and CDR2: GITISATS and ISYDGTV (reference sequence). This CDR3 has 17 amino acids. Trimming cost V 3 bases and J 4 bases; bases outside gene matches: 6. In DNA form, the CDR3 reads TGTGCCTTGTGGGAGCCTCTACAAGAGTTGGGCAAAAAAATCAAGGTATTT. Translation: CALWEPLQELGKKIKVF.

Worth noting for this clone: This may come from a read error, since a much larger clone is one base off. V gene TRGV3 combines with J gene TRGJ1 or TRGJ2. Here the J gene came from matching the DNA to germline, since TCRdb omits it. From germline, CDR1 is VTNTFY and CDR2 YDVSTARD (reference sequence). The CDR3 spans 14 residues. V lost 0 bases and J lost 4; bases outside the gene matches: 6. The CDR3 spells CATWDRQRYYKKLF. The CDR3 coding sequence is TGTGCCACCTGGGACAGGCAGCGGTATTATAAGAAACTCTTT.

This CDR3 is CALWEQELGKKIKVF. The DNA for the CDR3 is TGTGCCTTGTGGGAGCAAGAGTTGGGCAAAAAAATCAAGGTATTT. J is TRGJP and V is TRGV9. The germline CDR1 and CDR2 sequences are GITISATS and ISYDGTV (reference sequence). This CDR3 is built from 15 residues. Trimming at V came to 3 bases and at J to 4 bases, leaving 0 bases not matched to a gene.

Worth noting for this clone: This may arise from a read error, as a much more abundant clone is one base away. The sample carries other DNA sequences with the same CDR3. The chain links TRGV2 to TRGJ1 or TRGJ2. Matching the DNA to germline supplied the J gene, which TCRdb does not give. Per germline, CDR1 EGSNGY and CDR2 YDSYNSKV. The CDR3 runs 14 residues. The CDR3, as DNA: TGTGCCACTTGGGACGGACCGAATTATTATAAGAAACTCTTT. As protein: CATWDGPNYYKKLF.

This clone appeared a few times. Being one base from a much bigger clone, this may be a read error. This chain uses TRGV5 with TRGJ1 or TRGJ2. The CDR3 is made up of 11 amino acids. Unmatched junction bases numbered 5, after V lost 3 bases and J lost 9 bases. CDR1 and CDR2 (germline): VINAFY, YDVSNSKD. CDR3 in DNA: TGTGCCACCTGGGACGGGGTTAAGAAACTCTTT. This gives the protein CATWDGVKKLF.